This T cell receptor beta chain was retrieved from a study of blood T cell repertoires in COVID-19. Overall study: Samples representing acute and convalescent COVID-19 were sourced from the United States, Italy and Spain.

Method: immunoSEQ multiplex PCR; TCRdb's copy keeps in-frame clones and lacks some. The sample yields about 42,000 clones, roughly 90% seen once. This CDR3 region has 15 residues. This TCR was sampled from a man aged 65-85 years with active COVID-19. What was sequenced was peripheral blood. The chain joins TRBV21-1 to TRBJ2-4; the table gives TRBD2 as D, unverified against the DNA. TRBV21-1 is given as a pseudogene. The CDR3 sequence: CASSNGGRAKNIQYF. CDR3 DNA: TGTGCCAGCAGCAACGGCGGGAGAGCCAAAAACATTCAGTACTTC.